Listed below are T cell receptor beta chains from one sample, sequenced in a study of breast tumors, draining lymph nodes, adjacent tissues. Each CDR3 protein is one row after TCRdb ran MiXCR on the multiplex PCR reads. The sample holds about 22,000 distinct CDR3 sequences, under 75% seen once. The sequenced sample consisted of tumor-adjacent breast tissue. The receptors stem from a female donor with breast cancer. Some clones in this sample may be carry-over from other donors' samples. Each CDR3 is given with its conserved first and last residue. The D gene is left open where the match is weak. Clone size, where shown, is once, few, many, or a class for clones that have expanded.

TRBV20-1	many	TRBJ2-2	.	CSARPSRGGTGELFF	TGCAGTGCTAGGCCTAGCAGGGGGGGGACCGGGGAGCTGTTTTTT
TRBV7-2	.	TRBJ1-5	TRBD1	CASSSTQGAGGNQPQHF	TGTGCCAGCAGCTCCACCCAGGGGGCGGGGGGCAATCAGCCCCAGCATTTT
TRBV7-2	.	TRBJ2-2	.	CASSLDTGNTGELFF	TGTGCCAGCAGCTTAGATACAGGGAACACCGGGGAGCTGTTTTTT
TRBV15	.	TRBJ1-5	.	CATSRGVGGNQPQHF	TGTGCCACCAGCCGAGGGGTTGGTGGCAATCAGCCCCAGCATTTT
TRBV7-3	.	TRBJ2-1	TRBD2	CASSLRGTSSNEQFF	TGTGCCAGCAGCTTAAGAGGGACTAGCTCCAATGAGCAGTTCTTC
TRBV9	.	TRBJ2-7	.	CAINDPGTRGFVKQYF	TGTGCCATCAATGATCCCGGGACAAGGGGCTTTGTGAAGCAGTACTTC
TRBV2	.	TRBJ2-1	.	CASRRGSRGGQFF	TGTGCCAGCCGAAGAGGATCACGGGGTGGGCAGTTCTTC
TRBV6-5	medium-sized	TRBJ2-1	TRBD2	CATSRGAYNEQFF	TGTGCCACCTCCCGGGGGGCCTACAATGAGCAGTTCTTC
TRBV2	.	TRBJ2-1	.	CASRSPSAPSNEQFF	TGTGCCAGCAGATCCCCCAGCGCCCCTTCCAATGAGCAGTTCTTC
TRBV25-1	.	TRBJ1-2	TRBD1	CASSGAPGQGDYGYTF	TGTGCCAGCAGTGGGGCTCCGGGACAGGGTGACTATGGCTACACCTTC
TRBV7-9	.	TRBJ1-2	.	CASSLGQGSYGYTF	TGTGCCAGCAGCTTAGGGCAGGGGAGCTATGGCTACACCTTC
TRBV12-3/TRBV12-4	few	TRBJ1-5	.	CASSNRLQPQHF	TGTGCCAGCAGCAACAGGCTTCAGCCCCAGCATTTT
TRBV29-1	.	TRBJ2-7	TRBD2	CSVHLAGGYEQYF	TGCAGCGTCCACCTAGCGGGAGGATACGAGCAGTACTTC
TRBV30	.	TRBJ1-6	.	CAWREPLRSSPLHF	TGTGCCTGGAGAGAGCCCCTACGAAGTTCACCCCTCCACTTT
TRBV5-8	many	TRBJ2-1	.	CASTRGASSYNEQFF	TGTGCCAGCACAAGGGGCGCGAGCTCCTACAATGAGCAGTTCTTC
TRBV12-3/TRBV12-4	.	TRBJ2-5	TRBD2	CASTKLAGDNQETQYF	TGTGCCAGCACCAAACTAGCGGGGGACAACCAAGAGACCCAGTACTTC
TRBV6-5	.	TRBJ1-5	TRBD1	CASNLQGGQPQHF	TGTGCCAGCAACCTACAGGGGGGTCAGCCCCAGCATTTT
TRBV9	few	TRBJ1-2	TRBD1	CASSGTGGAGGYTF	TGTGCCAGCAGCGGTACAGGGGGCGCGGGCGGCTACACCTTC
TRBV7-9	.	TRBJ1-4	.	CASSLQGEKLFF	TGTGCCAGCAGCTTACAGGGTGAAAAACTGTTTTTT
TRBV7-6	.	TRBJ2-7	.	CASSRRRGSYEQYF	TGTGCCAGCAGCCGAAGACGGGGCTCCTACGAGCAGTACTTC
TRBV7-2	.	TRBJ2-7	.	CASRRGGSSYEQYF	TGTGCCAGCAGGCGTGGAGGGAGCTCCTACGAGCAGTACTTC
TRBV6-6	.	TRBJ2-7	TRBD1	CASSKPGQGSEQYF	TGTGCCAGCAGTAAGCCGGGACAGGGCTCCGAGCAGTACTTC
TRBV20-1	.	TRBJ2-3	.	CSARQGLNTDTRYF	TGCAGTGCTAGACAGGGTTTGAACACAGATACGCGGTATTTT
TRBV9	once	TRBJ1-1	.	CASSVIGGTEAFF	TGTGCCAGCAGCGTTATTGGGGGGACTGAAGCTTTCTTT
TRBV11-2	.	TRBJ1-5	.	CASSPRSGSRVHF	TGTGCCAGCAGCCCTCGGTCGGGATCAAGGGTACATTTT
TRBV7-9	few	TRBJ2-7	.	CASSLVEGSEQYF	TGTGCCAGCAGCTTAGTCGAGGGCTCCGAGCAGTACTTC
TRBV9	.	TRBJ1-2	TRBD1	CASSVGQGFPYGYTF	TGTGCCAGCAGCGTAGGACAGGGGTTCCCCTATGGCTACACCTTC
TRBV5-6	many	TRBJ2-7	TRBD2	CASSLGTSLYEQYF	TGTGCCAGCAGCTTAGGGACTAGTCTGTACGAGCAGTACTTC
TRBV2	.	TRBJ1-2	.	CASSSPGDYGYTF	TGTGCCAGCAGTTCCCCCGGAGACTATGGCTACACCTTC
TRBV4-1	.	TRBJ1-2	.	CASSQEGYYGYTF	TGCGCCAGCAGCCAAGAGGGCTACTATGGCTACACCTTC
TRBV5-1	many	TRBJ2-5	.	CASSLGARRDTQYF	TGCGCCAGCAGCTTGGGGGCTAGACGAGACACCCAGTACTTC
TRBV7-2	.	TRBJ1-5	.	CASSLASEQPQHF	TGTGCCAGCAGCTTAGCGTCGGAGCAGCCCCAGCATTTT
TRBV20-1	many	TRBJ2-5	TRBD2	CSAREGGGLQETQYF	TGCAGTGCTAGAGAGGGCGGGGGACTCCAAGAGACCCAGTACTTC
TRBV12-3/TRBV12-4	.	TRBJ1-2	.	CASTNLAGTGGYTF	TGTGCCAGCACCAACCTGGCGGGGACGGGCGGCTACACCTTC
TRBV7-9	medium-sized	TRBJ1-2	.	CASSLNERLNYGYTF	TGTGCCAGCAGCTTAAATGAGCGACTTAACTATGGCTACACCTTC
TRBV3-1	many	TRBJ2-5	TRBD2	CASSPRTSGGWETQYF	TGTGCCAGCAGCCCCCGGACTAGCGGGGGATGGGAGACCCAGTACTTC
TRBV18	many	TRBJ2-3	.	CASSPWVESADTQYF	TGTGCCAGCTCACCTTGGGTAGAGAGCGCAGATACGCAGTATTTT
TRBV12-3/TRBV12-4	.	TRBJ1-2	.	CASSPYTGSYGYTF	TGTGCCAGCAGTCCGTATACAGGGTCCTATGGCTACACCTTC
TRBV18	.	TRBJ1-5	.	CASSEGINQPQHF	TGTGCCAGCTCAGAGGGGATCAATCAGCCCCAGCATTTT
TRBV20-1	.	TRBJ2-1	.	CSASWGNEQFF	TGCAGTGCTAGTTGGGGGAATGAGCAGTTCTTC